Listed below are T cell receptor beta chains from one sample, sequenced in a study of regulatory T cells in long-lasting Graves disease. MiXCR, applied by TCRdb to the multiplex PCR reads, yields one record per CDR3 protein. The sample has some 440,000 distinct CDR3 sequences; 20% are singletons. Sequencing was performed on peripheral blood mononuclear cells (PBMCs), taken when the disease was refractory, from a patient treated with antithyroid drugs. The receptors here all came from a female donor with Graves disease. The CDR3 runs from the conserved cysteine through the conserved F or W. Fields, in order: D gene, clone size, V gene, J gene, CDR3 DNA, CDR3 protein. The D gene is left open where the match is weak. Not all rows give a size; the values are once, few, many and, for expanded clones, a class.

NA	many	TRBV6-1	TRBJ2-4	TGTGCCAGCAGTCGCATTACAGGAGACGCCAAAAACATTCAGTACTTC	CASSRITGDAKNIQYF
NA	many	TRBV6-1	TRBJ2-7	TGTGCCACCAGTCCCGGTGGGGCAGGGAACGAGCAGTACTTC	CATSPGGAGNEQYF
TRBD2	NA	TRBV12-3/TRBV12-4	TRBJ2-1	TGTGCCAGCAGTCAATCTCTCAGCGGGAGAAGCGATGAGCAGTTCTTC	CASSQSLSGRSDEQFF
NA	many	TRBV15	TRBJ1-5	TGTGCCACCAGCAGAGGCGGGGCTAATCAGCCCCAGCATTTT	CATSRGGANQPQHF
NA	NA	TRBV3-1	TRBJ1-3	TGTGCCAGCAGCCCCCGGGACATTGGAAACACCATATATTTT	CASSPRDIGNTIYF
NA	few	TRBV6-1	TRBJ2-2	TGTGCCACCATAACCTCAAGGGCGGGGTACGACACCGGGGAGCTGTTTTTT	CATITSRAGYDTGELFF
NA	once	TRBV9	TRBJ1-5	TGTGCCAGCAGCCCTGGTTTACTCAGTCAAGGCAATCAGCCCCAGCATTTT	CASSPGLLSQGNQPQHF
NA	NA	TRBV6-1	TRBJ2-1	TGTGCCACCAAACAGGGTCTATCCTACAATGAGCAGTTCTTC	CATKQGLSYNEQFF
NA	NA	TRBV20-1	TRBJ2-7	TGCAGTGCTAGATCGTTACTAGGGGGAGCCGGCGAGCAGTACTTC	CSARSLLGGAGEQYF
TRBD2	NA	TRBV20-1	TRBJ2-7	TGCAGTGCTGCGGGAGAGAATGTCTACGAGCAGTACTTC	CSAAGENVYEQYF
NA	NA	TRBV2	TRBJ1-3	TGTGCCAGCCAGGACGGTAACTCTGGAAACACCATATATTTT	CASQDGNSGNTIYF
TRBD2	NA	TRBV20-1	TRBJ2-5	TGCAGTGCAACCGGACTAGCGGTAGTGGAGACCCAGTACTTC	CSATGLAVVETQYF
TRBD1	once	TRBV5-8	TRBJ2-5	TGTGCCAGCAGCCTTGGGACAGGCTCTAGGGAGACCCAGTACTTC	CASSLGTGSRETQYF
NA	many	TRBV20-1	TRBJ1-4	TGCAGTGCTCGGAGGGGTACTAATGAAAAACTGTTTTTT	CSARRGTNEKLFF
TRBD1	many	TRBV5-1	TRBJ2-2	TGCGCCAGCAGCTGGAACAGGGGGAACACCGGGGAGCTGTTTTTT	CASSWNRGNTGELFF
TRBD1	few	TRBV5-1	TRBJ2-7	TGCGCCAGCAGCAATCCGACAGGGATTGTCTACGAGCAGTACTTC	CASSNPTGIVYEQYF
NA	few	TRBV13	TRBJ2-2	TGTGCCAGCAGCGTACGGGTAACCGGGGAGCTGTTTTTT	CASSVRVTGELFF
TRBD2	few	TRBV7-9	TRBJ2-7	TGTGCCAGCAGCCCACGACTAGCGGGAGATCGGTACGAGCAGTACTTC	CASSPRLAGDRYEQYF
TRBD1	many	TRBV20-1	TRBJ1-6	TGCAGTGCTAGACTCACAGGGGGCTCACCCCTCCACTTT	CSARLTGGSPLHF
NA	few	TRBV19	TRBJ1-1	TGTGCCAGTAGTAGGCACGGACGGTACACTGAAGCTTTCTTT	CASSRHGRYTEAFF
NA	few	TRBV18	TRBJ1-2	TGTGCCAGCTCACCACGGGCGGGCTTGGACTATGGCTACACCTTC	CASSPRAGLDYGYTF
TRBD2	NA	TRBV20-1	TRBJ2-2	TGCAGTGCTAGAGGACCCTGGAGCAGCGGGAGTTTTACCGGGGAGCTGTTTTTT	CSARGPWSSGSFTGELFF
NA	many	TRBV11-2	TRBJ1-4	TGTGCCAGCAGCTTAGGTGACAGAACTAATGAAAAACTGTTTTTT	CASSLGDRTNEKLFF
NA	many	TRBV20-1	TRBJ2-5	TGCAGTGCTGTTGGAGGGGCAGAGACCCAGTACTTC	CSAVGGAETQYF
NA	few	TRBV4-1	TRBJ2-2	TGCGCCAGCAGCCAAAGGAGTGTCCCGGGCTCAGTTGGGGTATACGGGGAGCTGTTTTTT	CASSQRSVPGSVGVYGELFF
TRBD2	many	TRBV20-1	TRBJ2-7	TGCAGTGCTAGCCCGACTAGCGATAGCTACGAGCAGTACTTC	CSASPTSDSYEQYF
TRBD2	NA	TRBV7-3	TRBJ2-7	TGTGCCAGCAGCCCAGGGGGACTAGCGGGAGTCGAGCAGTACTTC	CASSPGGLAGVEQYF
NA	many	TRBV28	TRBJ1-5	TGTGCCAGCACCCGGGGGGGGAATGGCAATCAGCCCCAGCATTTT	CASTRGGNGNQPQHF
TRBD1	many	TRBV7-9	TRBJ1-2	TGTGCCAGCAGCTTAGTTAGTACAGGGGATGGCTACACCTTC	CASSLVSTGDGYTF
NA	NA	TRBV28	TRBJ2-3	TGTGCCAGCAGCCCCCCTGAGGAGACTAGCACAGATACGCAGTATTTT	CASSPPEETSTDTQYF
TRBD1	few	TRBV11-1	TRBJ2-1	TGTGCCAGCGCCCCCGGGACAGCCCCTTACAATGAGCAGTTCTTC	CASAPGTAPYNEQFF
NA	few	TRBV29-1	TRBJ1-1	TGCAGCTCCAGAGTACTGAACACTGAAGCTTTCTTT	CSSRVLNTEAFF
NA	many	TRBV11-2	TRBJ2-5	TGTGCCAGCAGCCCTAGTCGGGCGGGAGAGACCCAGTACTTC	CASSPSRAGETQYF
NA	NA	TRBV9	TRBJ2-3	TGTGCCAGCAGCGCCTATTCATTCACAGATACGCAGTATTTT	CASSAYSFTDTQYF
TRBD1	few	TRBV4-1	TRBJ1-4	TGCGCCAGCAGCCAAGGGACAGGGCTTAATGAAAAACTGTTTTTT	CASSQGTGLNEKLFF
NA	many	TRBV10-3	TRBJ2-7	TGTGCCAGCGGGCCAGAACTCTACGAGCAGTACTTC	CASGPELYEQYF
NA	few	TRBV7-8	TRBJ1-1	TGTGCCAGCAGCTTAAATAGGCCACCGAACACTGAAGCTTTCTTT	CASSLNRPPNTEAFF
NA	NA	TRBV10-3	TRBJ1-1	TGTGCCATCAGTGAGTCCAGGGGTATGAACACTGAAGCTTTCTTT	CAISESRGMNTEAFF
TRBD1	many	TRBV27	TRBJ1-2	TGTGCCAGCAGTTTAGGGGGGACAGGGGGCCACCTTAACTATGGCTACACCTTC	CASSLGGTGGHLNYGYTF
NA	many	TRBV29-1	TRBJ2-5	TGCAGCGTTGGCCCGGGGACGAAGACCCAGTACTTC	CSVGPGTKTQYF